The 21 T cell receptor beta chains presented below share a single source sample, sequenced in a study of T cell responses to AZD1222 COVID-19 vaccine. Clones were read by immunoSEQ multiplex PCR, and TCRdb kept only the in-frame ones, dropping some. This sample has 200,000 to 250,000 clones, with about 95% found just once. The sample here was peripheral blood, taken 28 days after the second dose of the MenACWY control vaccine. The receptors originated from an adult who received the MenACWY meningococcal vaccine as a control.

This chain uses TRBV2 with TRBJ2-7; the D gene is possibly TRBD2 (5 bases). This CDR3 contains 14 residues. Per the germline V gene, CDR1 is SNHLY and CDR2 is FYNNEI. The V end lost 3 bases, the J end lost 3 bases, and 12 bases lay between the germline ends. DNA for the CDR3: TGTGCCAGCAGTGATCTGGGAGCTGGCTACGAGCAGTACTTC. This sequence encodes CASSDLGAGYEQYF.

The chain combines TRBV6-6 with TRBJ2-7, with a tentative D call TRBD1 (7 bases). The CDR3 covers 12 residues. Looked up from germline, CDR1 is MNHNY and CDR2 is SVGAGI (reference sequence). Trimming cost V 4 bases and J 7 bases, with 11 bases left between them. The CDR3 sequence is CASSSAGGEQYF. As DNA, the CDR3 is TGTGCCAGCAGTTCCGCAGGGGGGGAGCAGTACTTC.

This rearrangement joins TRBV20-1 to TRBJ2-7; D uncertain. Germline values: CDR1 DFQATT, CDR2 SNEGSKA (reference sequence). The CDR3 contains 10 residues. Trimming took off 2 bases at V and 3 bases at J, with 2 bases between the two ends. CDR3 residues: CSARLYEQYF. CDR3 in DNA: TGCAGTGCTAGACTCTACGAGCAGTACTTC.

The chain is built from TRBV10-3 and TRBJ2-7; D is undetermined. V lost 4 bases and J 1 base, leaving 11 bases between the germline ends. The V gene's germline CDR1 is ENHRY and CDR2 SYGVKD. The CDR3 has 14 amino acids. The CDR3, as DNA: TGTGCCATCAGTGCGACGGATAGGTCCTACGAGCAGTACTTC. Protein product: CAISATDRSYEQYF.

V usage is TRBV29-1 and J usage is TRBJ2-7; 7 bases map to TRBD1. CDR1 and CDR2 from the germline V gene are SQVTM and ANQGSEA. There are 14 residues in the CDR3. V gave up 0 bases and J gave up 3 bases; unmatched junction bases: 5. CDR3 nucleotide sequence: TGCAGCGTTGAAGAACGGGACAGTAACTACGAGCAGTACTTC. Translated: CSVEERDSNYEQYF.

The V call is TRBV7-5, the J call TRBJ1-5; the D call of TRBD1 is as the table states it, not checked on the DNA. TRBV7-5 is labeled a pseudogene. This CDR3 has 11 residues. In nucleotides, the CDR3 is TGTGCCAGAAGCTGGGACAGCGGGCCGCATTTT. Translated, it gives CARSWDSGPHF.

The chain uses TRBV7-9 and TRBJ1-1; 9 bases are a match to TRBD1. V was pared by 5 bases and J by 10 bases, with 5 bases of the junction left unmatched. The CDR3 consists of 12 residues. Germline V lookup: CDR1 SEHNR, CDR2 FQNEAQ (reference sequence). The CDR3 DNA reads TGTGCCAGCAGCCTAGGGACAGGGAGAGCTTTCTTT. It translates to CASSLGTGRAFF.

CDR3 sequence (DNA): TGTGCCAGCAGCTTAACAGCGGGAAATTCGGGGGAGCAGTACTTC. Encoded protein: CASSLTAGNSGEQYF. This rearrangement joins TRBV11-2 to TRBJ2-7, with 7 bases identical to TRBD2. J gave up 7 bases and V 2 bases, and 11 bases lay outside the gene matches. Per the germline V gene, CDR1 is SGHAT and CDR2 is FQNNGV. This CDR3 is 15 amino acids long.

The V and J genes are TRBV7-3 and TRBJ2-3; D ambiguous. The CDR3 loop spans 13 amino acids. The germline V gene encodes CDR1 SGHTA and CDR2 FQGTGA. V was shortened by 2 bases and J by 5 bases, with 8 bases between the two germline ends. CDR3: CASSLWAEDTQYF. DNA for the CDR3: TGTGCCAGCAGCTTATGGGCGGAAGATACGCAGTATTTT. The full variable domain, completed using reference TRBV7-3 and TRBJ2-3, is GAGVSQTPSNKVTEKGKYVELRCDPISGHTALYWYRQSLGQGPEFLIYFQGTGAADDSGLPNDRFFAVRPEGSVSTLKIQRTERGDSAVYLCASSLWAEDTQYFGPGTRLTVL.

V gene TRBV28 combines with J gene TRBJ1-5; 8 bases align to TRBD1. The CDR3 has 13 residues. The germline V gene encodes CDR1 MDHEN and CDR2 SYDVKM. Trimming at V came to 6 bases and at J to 6 bases, leaving 4 bases not matched to a gene. The CDR3 sequence: CASRDRVGQPQHF. CDR3 in DNA: TGTGCCAGCAGGGACAGGGTCGGTCAGCCCCAGCATTTT.

The rearrangement uses TRBV9 and TRBJ2-7; 12 nucleotides line up with TRBD1. The CDR3 sequence is 15 residues long. With 3 bases clipped from V and 5 bases from J, the junction kept 6 bases outside the gene matches. The germline CDR1 and CDR2 sequences are SGDLS and YYNGEE. The CDR3 protein is CASSDTGTGGDEQYF. Here the CDR3 DNA reads TGTGCCAGCAGCGATACCGGGACAGGGGGCGACGAGCAGTACTTC.

This clone was recorded only once. The chain uses TRBV7-2 and TRBJ1-1; D not resolved. The germline gives CDR1 SGHTA, CDR2 FQGNSA. There are 14 residues in the CDR3. Between the trimmed V and J ends, which lost 7 bases and 1 base, there was a span of 13 bases. The CDR3 is CASMDSGANTEAFF. The CDR3 DNA sequence: TGTGCCAGCATGGACTCAGGAGCGAACACTGAAGCTTTCTTT.

The CDR3 loop reads CASSQDTGWSAGELFF. For the CDR3, the DNA is TGTGCCAGCAGCCAAGATACGGGATGGAGCGCCGGGGAGCTGTTTTTT. The chain uses TRBV4-2 and TRBJ2-2; perhaps TRBD2 as D (5 bases). CDR3 length: 16 residues. Trimming shortened V by 0 bases and J by 6 bases, and 14 bases separated the two germline ends. The germline CDR1 and CDR2 sequences are LGHNA and YNFKEQ.

This clone has just one count. This rearrangement joins TRBV9 to TRBJ2-7; TRBD1 might be the D (6 bases). This CDR3 region has 13 residues. Per the germline V gene, CDR1 is SGDLS and CDR2 is YYNGEE. Trimming removed 0 bases from V and 7 bases from J, with 11 bases in between. DNA of the CDR3: TGTGCCAGCAGCGTAGCTACTAGGGGGGAGCAGTACTTC. As protein: CASSVATRGEQYF.

This clone was recorded once. The CDR3 nucleotides read TGTGCCAGCAGCTTATTACCAAGGGCCGGGGAACCCACCGGGGAGCTGTTTTTT. Translation gives CASSLLPRAGEPTGELFF. This chain joins TRBV7-2 and TRBJ2-2, with D perhaps TRBD2 (5 bases). CDR3 length: 18 residues. The V end lost 2 bases, the J end lost 4 bases, and 20 bases lay between the germline ends. Germline V gene lookup returns CDR1 SGHTA and CDR2 FQGNSA.

This clone has a handful of counts. V and J are TRBV6-5 and TRBJ2-7, with 9 nucleotides matching TRBD2. Germline trimming cut 9 bases from V and 1 base from J; bases unmatched to any gene: 7. Germline loops: CDR1 MNHEY, CDR2 SVGAGI. This CDR3 spans 14 amino acids. CDR3 nucleotide sequence: TGTGCCAGTCAAGGGACTAGCTTATCCTACGAGCAGTACTTC. Translated: CASQGTSLSYEQYF.

The chain recombines TRBV20-1 with TRBJ2-1; a weak D match, TRBD1 (6 bases). The CDR3 is 11 residues long. Deletions cut 4 bases from V and 6 bases from J, with 7 bases between. Germline V CDR1 and CDR2: DFQATT, SNEGSKA (reference sequence). CDR3 sequence reads: CSATQGNEQFF. CDR3 DNA: TGCAGTGCTACACAGGGCAATGAGCAGTTCTTC.

The chain carries TRBV6-1 and TRBJ1-3, with unresolved D. Trimming pared 10 bases from V and 0 bases from J, leaving 10 bases between. The CDR3 sequence is 13 residues long. From germline, CDR1 is MNHNS and CDR2 SASEGT. The CDR3 DNA reads as TGTGCCACCAGACCGAACTCTGGAAACACCATATATTTT. Translated: CATRPNSGNTIYF.

The chain recombines TRBV4-1 with TRBJ2-2; TRBD2 aligns across 9 bases. V was pared by 1 base and J by 3 bases, with 3 bases of the junction left unmatched. The CDR3 runs to 16 residues. CDR1 and CDR2 (germline): MGHRA, YSYEKL. This chain's CDR3 is CASSQVGGRDTGELFF. The CDR3 coding sequence is TGCGCCAGCAGCCAAGTTGGCGGGAGGGACACCGGGGAGCTGTTTTTT.

As regards this clone: Other DNA sequences in this sample translate to the same CDR3. The rearrangement uses TRBV27 and TRBJ2-6; D call uncertain. CDR1 is MNHEY, CDR2 SMNVEV, per germline (reference sequence). This CDR3 is built from 13 residues. V lost 3 bases and J lost 4, with 4 bases in between. The DNA of the CDR3 is TGTGCCAGCAGTTTGGGGGGGGCCAACGTCCTGACTTTC. This gives the protein CASSLGGANVLTF.

The rearrangement links TRBV10-3 to TRBJ1-4; no reliable D call. The CDR3 covers 12 residues. V lost 3 bases, J lost 4 bases, and 3 bases lay in between. Germline V gene sequence: CDR1 ENHRY, CDR2 SYGVKD. CDR3 in DNA: TGTGCCATCAGTGACGGTAATGAAAAACTGTTTTTT. Translating gives CAISDGNEKLFF.